The clone carrying this TCR beta chain was seen only a few times. Germline-derived CDR1 and CDR2 are LGHNA and YSLEER. The CDR3 runs 18 residues. V was clipped by 0 bases and J by 0 bases, with 12 bases between them. The record originates from a study of T cells in Graves' hyperthyroidism and ophthalmopathy. RNA transcripts yielded amplified TCR beta CDR3 regions. The HTBI primer set served for first-round RT-PCR of the TCR CDR3. MiXCR was run by TCRdb on the multiplex PCR reads, yielding one entry per CDR3 protein. The table shows about 690,000 distinct CDR3 sequences, with 17% occurring only once. This clonotype was obtained from a man aged 45 to 65 with Graves' hyperthyroidism. The material sequenced was blood. The genes are TRBV4-3 and TRBJ2-6, with D perhaps TRBD2 (6 bases). CDR3 protein: CASSQDSGMSSGANVLTF. Here the CDR3 DNA reads TGCGCCAGCAGCCAAGATAGCGGAATGAGCTCTGGGGCCAACGTCCTGACTTTC.